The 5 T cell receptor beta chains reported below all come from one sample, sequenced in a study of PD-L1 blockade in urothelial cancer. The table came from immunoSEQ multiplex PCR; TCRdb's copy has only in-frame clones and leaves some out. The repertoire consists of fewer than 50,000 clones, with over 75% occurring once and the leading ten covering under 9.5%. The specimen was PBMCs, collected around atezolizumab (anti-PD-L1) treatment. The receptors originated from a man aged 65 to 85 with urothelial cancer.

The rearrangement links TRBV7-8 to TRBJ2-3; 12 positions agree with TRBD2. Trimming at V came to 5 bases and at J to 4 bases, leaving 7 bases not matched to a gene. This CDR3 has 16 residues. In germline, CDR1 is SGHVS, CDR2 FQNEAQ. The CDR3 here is CASSPRTSGEPDTQYF. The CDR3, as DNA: TGTGCCAGCAGCCCCCGGACTAGCGGGGAGCCAGATACGCAGTATTTT.

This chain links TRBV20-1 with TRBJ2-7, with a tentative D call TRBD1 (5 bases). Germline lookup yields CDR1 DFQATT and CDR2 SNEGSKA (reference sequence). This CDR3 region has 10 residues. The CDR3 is CGQGSHEQYF. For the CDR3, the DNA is TGCGGGCAGGGTTCCCACGAGCAGTACTTC.

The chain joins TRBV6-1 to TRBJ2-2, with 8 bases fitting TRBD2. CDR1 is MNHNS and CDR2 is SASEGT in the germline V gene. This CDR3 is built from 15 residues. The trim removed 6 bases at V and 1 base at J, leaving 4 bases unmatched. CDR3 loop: CASRPGLVNTGELFF. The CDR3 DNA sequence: TGTGCCAGCAGGCCGGGACTAGTGAACACCGGGGAGCTGTTTTTT.

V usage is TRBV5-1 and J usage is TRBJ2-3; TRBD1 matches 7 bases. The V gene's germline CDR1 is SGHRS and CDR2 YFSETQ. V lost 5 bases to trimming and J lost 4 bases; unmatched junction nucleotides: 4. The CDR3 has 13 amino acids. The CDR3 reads CASSSQGADTQYF. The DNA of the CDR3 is TGCGCCAGCAGTTCCCAGGGGGCAGATACGCAGTATTTT.

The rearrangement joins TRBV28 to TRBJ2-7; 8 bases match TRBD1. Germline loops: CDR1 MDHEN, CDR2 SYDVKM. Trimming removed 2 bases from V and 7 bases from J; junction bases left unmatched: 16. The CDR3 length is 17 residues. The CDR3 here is CASSLNYDRGHLGEQYF. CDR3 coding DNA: TGTGCCAGCAGTTTAAATTACGACAGGGGCCATTTGGGGGAGCAGTACTTC.